This section outlines one TCR beta chain sequence together with its context. Here immunoSEQ multiplex PCR was the method, and the copy in TCRdb shows in-frame clones only, minus some. The data show about 42,000 clones, approximately 96% seen once. These data are taken from a study of T cell changes during pregnancy in multiple sclerosis. The CDR3 runs 16 residues. Germline V gene lookup returns CDR1 MDHEN and CDR2 SYDVKM. With 6 bases removed from V and 5 bases from J, the gap between germline ends came to 22 bases. This sequence originates from a female donor with multiple sclerosis, enrolled in a pregnancy study. Sequencing used peripheral blood, obtained in the second trimester of pregnancy. The chain is built from TRBV28 and TRBJ2-5; the D gene is possibly TRBD1 (5 bases). DNA of the CDR3: TGTGCCAGCAGCTTCGGGCAGACAGCCCTACCGGAGACCCAGTACTTC. This translates into CASSFGQTALPETQYF.